The subject of this entry is one TCR beta chain. This entry belongs to a study of cytomegalovirus exposure and HLA in healthy donors. The germline CDR1 and CDR2 sequences are LGHNA and YNFKEQ. The CDR3 has 16 residues. The V end was cut by 1 base, the J end by 7 bases, with 16 bases between. Assay used: immunoSEQ multiplex PCR; TCRdb lists only in-frame clones, some missing. Of fewer than 55,000 clones listed, roughly nine tenths are singletons. The TCR originated in a man between 18 and 29 years old in good health and CMV-seronegative. V and J are TRBV4-2 and TRBJ1-4, with D uncertain. Input material: PBMCs. This chain's CDR3 is CASSQVFAREAEKLFF. The CDR3 region has the DNA TGTGCCAGCAGCCAAGTCTTCGCGAGGGAGGCTGAAAAACTGTTTTTT.